This T cell receptor beta chain was captured in a study of blood T cell repertoires in COVID-19. Looking at the study overall: The analysed material was cDNA or gDNA that came from T cells, B-cell-depleted T cells, or PBMCs.

Germline V lookup: CDR1 SGHTA, CDR2 FQGNSA. This CDR3 region has 17 residues. J gave up 5 bases and V 1 base, and 7 bases lay outside the gene matches. The assay was immunoSEQ multiplex PCR, and TCRdb's table has in-frame clones only and misses some. The sample lists 230,000 or so clones; 88% were seen once. The sample consisted of PBMCs or T cells enriched from blood (not recorded which). The origin of this receptor is a woman aged 40 to 50 with acute COVID-19. The chain employs TRBV7-2 and TRBJ2-5; 13 bases agree with TRBD2. CDR3 sequence: CASSLGLGLAGEETQYF. The CDR3 nucleotides are TGTGCCAGCAGCTTAGGTTTAGGACTAGCGGGAGAGGAGACCCAGTACTTC.